Below are 11 T cell receptor beta chains sequenced from a single sample in a study of PD-1 blockade in classical Hodgkin lymphoma (dated by TCRdb to the early 2020s). Sample time point, as interpreted from the label and publication: cycle 1 day 1 (C1D1), immediately before nivolumab initiation. Relapse after autologous stem cell transplantation had occurred in all trial patients, and cohorts A, B and C were distinguished by prior brentuximab vedotin exposure. Library preparation employed the immunoSEQ multiplex PCR assay. Here the immuneACCESS table is served through TCRdb, limited to in-frame sequences with V and J called. Missing clones are a known gap in these copies; in checked studies unresolved V genes cover under half, and the rest lacks a known reason. This sample holds fewer than 7,500 clones; approximately 80% were observed only once. The biggest ten clones account for under 45% of the sample.

The sample was peripheral blood mononuclear cells (PBMCs), taken at baseline. Receptor source: a human donor with classical Hodgkin lymphoma.

The chain uses TRBV7-6 and TRBJ2-5; 12 bases are shared with TRBD1. CDR3 length equals 15 residues. The germline gives CDR1 SGHVS, CDR2 FNYEAQ. V lost 1 base and J lost 5; bases outside the gene matches: 2. CDR3 DNA: TGTGCCAGCAGCTTAGGGGACAGGGGGCTTGAGACCCAGTACTTC. Its protein product is CASSLGDRGLETQYF. Combining the CDR3 with reference TRBV7-6 and TRBJ2-5 gives the whole variable domain GAGVSQSPRYKVTKRGQDVALRCDPISGHVSLYWYRQALGQGPEFLTYFNYEAQQDKSGLPNDRFSAERPEGSISTLTIQRTEQRDSAMYRCASSLGDRGLETQYFGPGTRLLVL.

The rearrangement uses TRBV7-2 and TRBJ1-2, with TRBD1 identical over 8 bases. V shed 4 bases, J shed 5 bases, and the junction held 12 bases outside the gene matches. The CDR3 has 16 residues. Germline V gene lookup returns CDR1 SGHTA and CDR2 FQGNSA. The DNA for the CDR3 is TGTGCCAGCAGCTCCCGGACAGGGTTGGGACTATATGGCTACACCTTC. This sequence encodes CASSSRTGLGLYGYTF.

This rearrangement joins TRBV7-6 to TRBJ2-2; 8 nucleotides match TRBD2. Germline V lookup: CDR1 SGHVS, CDR2 FNYEAQ. The CDR3 covers 17 residues. V lost 1 base and J lost 7; bases outside the gene matches: 11. The CDR3 spells CASSLVIQREYSGELFF. Here the CDR3 DNA reads TGTGCCAGCAGCTTAGTTATCCAGCGGGAGTATAGCGGGGAGCTGTTTTTT. Variable domain in full (rest from reference TRBV7-6 and TRBJ2-2): GAGVSQSPRYKVTKRGQDVALRCDPISGHVSLYWYRQALGQGPEFLTYFNYEAQQDKSGLPNDRFSAERPEGSISTLTIQRTEQRDSAMYRCASSLVIQREYSGELFFGEGSRLTVL.

This clone is categorized as medium-sized. An end of the junction differs from the germline gene, which may be a read error. CDR3 residues: CATSSGLGRRF. The CDR3 DNA follows: TGTGCCACCAGCAGTGGGTTAGGAAGGCGTTTC. The V and J genes are TRBV15 and TRBJ1-2; D not resolved. Germline assignment: CDR1 LNHNV and CDR2 YYDKDF (reference sequence). The CDR3 is 11 amino acids.

V gene TRBV19 combines with J gene TRBJ2-5; maybe TRBD2 (5 bases). CDR1 LNHDA and CDR2 SQIVND come from the germline V gene (reference sequence). This CDR3 is 13 amino acids long. Trimming left V 5 bases short and J 5 bases short, with 12 bases between. The CDR3 DNA reads TGTGCCAGTAGTGAGAGGAGGACGGAGACCCAGTACTTC. Its translation: CASSERRTETQYF.

The chain uses TRBV2 and TRBJ2-1; D might be TRBD2 (5 bases). The V gene's germline CDR1 is SNHLY and CDR2 FYNNEI. CDR3 length equals 11 residues. V gave up 3 bases and J gave up 15 bases, with 12 bases separating them. DNA of the CDR3: TGTGCCAGCAGTGATTGGACTTTACGGTTCTTC. Its translation: CASSDWTLRFF.

The chain is built from TRBV2 and TRBJ1-1; the D is unclear. Germline CDR1 is SNHLY and CDR2 is FYNNEI. V lost 4 bases, J lost 0 bases, and 12 bases lay in between. The CDR3 loop spans 15 amino acids. The CDR3 spells CASSGGAPVNTEAFF. DNA for the CDR3: TGTGCCAGCAGTGGGGGAGCTCCGGTGAACACTGAAGCTTTCTTT.

The genes are TRBV2 and TRBJ2-3; maybe TRBD1 (6 bases). Germline CDR1 and CDR2: SNHLY and FYNNEI. Trimming took 6 bases from V and 6 from J, leaving 10 bases between them. The CDR3 loop spans 12 amino acids. The DNA of the CDR3 is TGTGCCAGCAGAAGACAGGCGGATACGCAGTATTTT. As protein: CASRRQADTQYF.

V is TRBV28 and J is TRBJ1-5; TRBD1 matches at 8 bases. The CDR3 has 18 residues. Germline assignment: CDR1 MDHEN and CDR2 SYDVKM. After removal of 3 bases from V and 0 bases from J, the junction contained 10 bases not matched to a gene. The CDR3 here is CASSLVGGTGHSNQPQHF. The CDR3 nucleotides read TGTGCCAGCAGTTTGGTGGGCGGGACAGGTCATAGCAATCAGCCCCAGCATTTT.

The gene calls are TRBV7-8 and TRBJ1-2, with a possible D match to TRBD1 (6 bases). Trimming shortened V by 5 bases and J by 4 bases, and 17 bases separated the two germline ends. The CDR3 has 15 amino acids. Germline V CDR1 and CDR2: SGHVS, FQNEAQ. The chain's CDR3 is CASSPDSDSSYGYTF. CDR3 in DNA: TGTGCCAGCAGCCCCGATTCGGACAGCAGCTATGGCTACACCTTC.

By sample fraction, this clone is medium-sized. The rearrangement joins TRBV4-2 to TRBJ2-2; D is unresolved. This CDR3 is built from 14 residues. The germline gives CDR1 LGHNA, CDR2 YNFKEQ. Trimming took off 0 bases at V and 1 base at J, with 3 bases between the two ends. CDR3 coding DNA: TGTGCCAGCAGCCAAGAAGAGAACACCGGGGAGCTGTTTTTT. Translation gives CASSQEENTGELFF.